This T cell receptor (beta chain) was captured in a study of T cell clonotyping in hematopoietic cell transplantation. Sequenced by immunoSEQ multiplex PCR; TCRdb stores in-frame clones only, minus some. The sample carries some 40,000 clones, roughly 96% recorded once. The CDR3 has 12 residues. The J segment lost 5 bases and the V segment lost 4 bases, leaving 4 bases of the junction unmatched. Germline V lookup: CDR1 SQVTM, CDR2 ANQGSEA. Material: peripheral blood mononuclear cells. The source of this sequence is a man aged 30-40 years in good health. Some clones in this sample may be carry-over from other donors' samples. The chain has TRBV29-1 and TRBJ1-1, with TRBD1 matching over 7 bases. In nucleotides, the CDR3 is TGCAGCGTTGGGCAGGGGGGGACTGAAGCTTTCTTT. It encodes CSVGQGGTEAFF.